The sequence of this T cell receptor beta chain was determined in a study of blood T cell repertoires in COVID-19. For the study at large: PBMCs, B-cell-depleted T cells, or T cells provided the cDNA or gDNA that made up the material.

The table lists this clone with a few counts. Assay: immunoSEQ multiplex PCR; the TCRdb copy retains only in-frame clones and omits some. The sample has 100,000 or so clones; 84% are singletons. This receptor was obtained from a man aged 65 to 85 with active or convalescent COVID-19. Input material: peripheral blood.

CDR3: CASKEGGSNEKLFF. The CDR3 DNA reads as TGTGCCAGCAAGGAAGGGGGCTCTAATGAAAAACTGTTTTTT. This chain uses TRBV28 with TRBJ1-4, with TRBD1 identical over 7 bases. The CDR3 extends over 14 amino acids. CDR1 and CDR2 (germline): MDHEN, SYDVKM. After removal of 7 bases from V and 3 bases from J, the junction contained 5 bases not matched to a gene. Full variable domain (missing parts from reference TRBV28 and TRBJ1-4): DVKVTQSSRYLVKRTGEKVFLECVQDMDHENMFWYRQDPGLGLRLIYFSYDVKMKEKGDIPEGYSVSREKKERFSLILESASTNQTSMYLCASKEGGSNEKLFFGSGTQLSVL.